This is a list of T cell receptor beta chains from one sample in a study of CD8+CD57+ T cells in acquired aplastic anemia. TCRdb reprocessed the reads with MiXCR, giving one entry per CDR3 protein. The sample lists fewer than 300,000 distinct CDR3 sequences, roughly 82% seen once, with 40% to 55% in the top ten. Sequenced material: sorted CD4+, CD8+, or CD8+CD57+ T cells (not recorded which) from PBMCs. The source is a human donor with aplastic anemia. Each CDR3 is given with its conserved first and last residue. A D gene is named only where the DNA matches it firmly. Size tells how often a clone was seen (once, few, many) or the class of an expanded clone, and some rows leave it out.

V	D	size	J	CDR3	DNA
TRBV2	-	-	TRBJ2-5	CASSEGRKQETQYF	TGTGCCAGCAGTGAAGGGAGGAAGCAAGAGACGCAGTACTTC
TRBV7-9	TRBD2	few	TRBJ2-3	CASSRRSSGETDTQYF	TGTGCCAGCAGCCGAAGAAGTAGCGGGGAAACAGATACGCAGTATTTT
TRBV2	TRBD1	-	TRBJ2-3	CASSPPTGDHTDTQYF	TGTGCCAGCAGCCCCCCCACAGGGGATCACACAGATACGCAGTATTTT
TRBV7-4	-	-	TRBJ1-1	CASSVLVTSSASGF	TGTGCCAGCAGTGTATTGGTTACGAGCAGTGCGTCGGGCTTT
TRBV15	-	few	TRBJ2-3	CATSWAGGPDTQYF	TGTGCCACCAGCTGGGCCGGAGGCCCCGATACGCAGTATTTT
TRBV7-9	-	-	TRBJ1-1	CASSLAAPEAFF	TGTGCCAGCAGCTTAGCCGCACCTGAAGCTTTCTTT
TRBV9	-	-	TRBJ2-1	CASSVGSQGYYIEQFF	TGTGCCAGCAGCGTAGGGTCGCAGGGGTACTACATTGAGCAGTTCTTC
TRBV2	-	-	TRBJ2-2	CASLDGDTGALFF	TGTGCCAGCTTGGACGGGGACACCGGTGCGCTGTTTTTT
TRBV7-9	-	-	TRBJ1-1	CASSLSGVGQDEAFF	TGTGCCAGCAGCTTATCAGGTGTTGGGCAAGATGAAGCTTTCTTT
TRBV5-5	TRBD2	many	TRBJ2-3	CASSLELAGGTDTQYF	TGTGCCAGCAGCTTGGAACTAGCGGGGGGCACAGATACGCAGTATTTT
TRBV7-3	-	-	TRBJ1-1	CASRLSGRGQDEAFF	TGTGCCAGCAGGTTATCAGGCAGAGGTCAAGATGAAGCTTTCTTT